The clone carrying this T cell receptor (beta chain) came up a few times. The read comes to an end 3 residues before the CDR3 does, leaving the germline J gene to fill in the end. Germline V gene lookup returns CDR1 LNHDA and CDR2 SQIVND (reference sequence). This CDR3 is built from 14 residues. Deletions cut 5 bases from V and 7 bases from J, with 12 bases between. The data were produced by immunoSEQ multiplex PCR, yet TCRdb's version contains in-frame clones alone and is incomplete. Recorded here are about 52,000 clones, with no singletons, and the ten leading clones hold around 3.7%. The sample belongs to a study of T cell clonality in common variable immunodeficiency.

The chain is built from TRBV19 and TRBJ1-6; a possible D gene is TRBD1 (6 bases). The sequencing sample was made of peripheral blood mononuclear cells. The receptor was derived from a person aged 18 to 70 in good health. CDR3 DNA, as far as it was read: TGTGCCAGTAGTGGCCAGGGGTTGAATTCACCC. Its protein product is CASSGQGLNSP. The whole CDR3 reads CASSGQGLNSPLHF.